The clone carrying this T cell receptor beta chain occurred once. This sample was taken from a study of monozygotic twins with cystic fibrosis. Sequencing used immunoSEQ multiplex PCR; TCRdb keeps in-frame clones, though not all of them. This sample carries under 25,000 clones, around 98% of them seen once, and the ten largest clones take roughly 0.15%. V lost 1 base and J lost 6; bases outside the gene matches: 10. The CDR3 consists of 17 residues. The germline CDR1 and CDR2 sequences are LGHNA and YSLEER. The receptor was derived from a girl aged 5 to 17 with cystic fibrosis. The sequencing input was blood. The chain employs TRBV4-3 and TRBJ2-3; 10 bases line up with TRBD2. The CDR3 sequence is CASSQVGLAGVSDTQYF. The CDR3 region has the DNA TGCGCCAGCAGCCAAGTTGGGCTAGCGGGAGTGTCGGATACGCAGTATTTT.